The present entry profiles one T cell receptor beta chain with its context. CDR3 size: 13 residues. With 2 bases clipped from V and 8 bases from J, the junction kept 5 bases outside the gene matches. Germline V CDR1 and CDR2: SGHKS, YYEKEE (reference sequence). This record belongs to a study of T cell changes during pregnancy in multiple sclerosis. TCRdb's table, derived via immunoSEQ multiplex PCR, lists solely in-frame clones and lacks some. Of fewer than 65,000 clones in the sample, 91% were seen once. V usage is TRBV5-5 and J usage is TRBJ1-2; 8 bases agree with TRBD1. The clonotype originates from a female donor with multiple sclerosis, enrolled in a pregnancy study. The starting material was peripheral blood, obtained before pregnancy. The CDR3 coding sequence is TGTGCCAGCAGCTTCGGACAGGGTGGGGGCTACACCTTC. Its translation is CASSFGQGGGYTF.